One and the same sample provided the 18 T cell receptor beta chains below, sequenced in a study of vaccination effects on CD4 cells after COVID-19. Before any sequencing was done, the ViraFEST assay used viral peptide pools to expand antigen-specific CD4+ T cells. CD4+ T cells were isolated after approximately 10 days of culture. Testing of the vaccine recipients showed negative nucleocapsid antibodies and no prior SARS-CoV-2 infection. Antigens of these TCRs are unknown. Libraries were prepared by immunoSEQ multiplex PCR; TCRdb keeps only in-frame clonotypes and omits some of them. In the table there are fewer than 65,000 clones, approximately 75% of which are singletons. The material sequenced was CD4+ T cells from PBMCs cultured with HCoV-OC43 spike peptides, taken before COVID-19 vaccination. The subset here: HCoV-OC43 spike overlapping peptide pool stimulation. The receptors were sampled from a human donor who received a COVID-19 vaccine.

V and J are TRBV7-2 and TRBJ2-1; unclear D gene. The CDR3 sequence is 11 residues long. CDR1 is SGHTA, CDR2 FQGNSA, per germline. V lost 6 bases and J 10 bases, leaving 10 bases between the germline ends. CDR3 nucleotide sequence: TGTGCCAGCAGTATCAAAAGAGAGCAGTTCTTC. It is translated as CASSIKREQFF.

This rearrangement joins TRBV6-5 to TRBJ1-2; TRBD1 is a possible D gene (6 bases). V was clipped by 6 bases and J by 4 bases, with 12 bases between them. The length of the CDR3 is 13 residues. Germline values: CDR1 MNHEY, CDR2 SVGAGI. In DNA form, the CDR3 reads TGTGCCAGCAGACAGGGATTGGCCTATGGCTACACCTTC. Protein: CASRQGLAYGYTF.

This clone occurred a few times. The rearrangement links TRBV6-2 or TRBV6-3 to TRBJ2-1, with D possibly being TRBD2 (6 bases). This CDR3 is built from 16 residues. CDR1 is MNHEY and CDR2 is SVGEGT in the germline V gene. V was trimmed by 2 bases and J by 6 bases, leaving 17 bases between them. CDR3 DNA: TGTGCCAGCAGTTACGGTGGGACTGGGACTCCCAATGAGCAGTTCTTC. It yields the protein CASSYGGTGTPNEQFF.

This clone occurred a few times. CDR3 protein: CASSVAGIPYEQYV. The CDR3 region has the DNA TGTGCCAGCAGCGTAGCTGGCATACCCTACGAGCAGTACGTC. The gene calls are TRBV9 and TRBJ2-7; no clear D gene. Looked up from germline, CDR1 is SGDLS and CDR2 is YYNGEE. This CDR3 has 14 amino acids. V was trimmed by 0 bases and J by 2 bases, leaving 9 bases between them.

This chain links TRBV7-3 with TRBJ1-2; possible D gene TRBD1, 5 bases. V lost 0 bases to trimming and J lost 4 bases, with 6 bases between them. The CDR3 is made up of 13 amino acids. Germline loops: CDR1 SGHTA, CDR2 FQGTGA. The CDR3 DNA is TGTGCCAGCAGCTTAACCGGGACCTATGGCTACACCTTC. It translates to CASSLTGTYGYTF.

The rearrangement joins TRBV7-2 to TRBJ2-3; 10 bases align to TRBD2. V lost 3 bases, J lost 5 bases, and 5 bases stayed unmatched. The CDR3 length is 15 residues. Germline loops: CDR1 SGHTA, CDR2 FQGNSA. CDR3 bases: TGTGCCAGCAGCTTGTTGCCTAGCGGGGGAGATACGCAGTATTTT. As protein: CASSLLPSGGDTQYF.

There are a few counts of this clone. This sequence joins TRBV18 and TRBJ2-2; tentative D call: TRBD2 (5 bases). V was trimmed by 1 base and J by 5 bases, leaving 11 bases between them. Per germline, CDR1 KGHSH and CDR2 LQKENI. The CDR3 contains 15 residues. CDR3 bases: TGTGCCAGCTCACCACGGGGAAGAGGGACCGGGGAGCTGTTTTTT. Its protein is CASSPRGRGTGELFF.

This sequence joins TRBV2 and TRBJ2-1; TRBD1 aligns across 9 bases. Germline CDR1 and CDR2: SNHLY and FYNNEI. The CDR3 contains 14 residues. V lost 6 bases and J lost 1; bases outside the gene matches: 1. In DNA, the CDR3 is TGTGCCAGCAGCGGACAGGGGTCCTACAATGAGCAGTTCTTC. Amino acid sequence: CASSGQGSYNEQFF.

The chain has TRBV21-1 and TRBJ1-5; TRBD1, the D gene given by the table, was not confirmed from the DNA. TRBV21-1 has pseudogene status. This CDR3 has 15 residues. CDR3 bases: TGTGCCAGCAGCAAGAGGGACAGTTCAGCTCAGCCCCAGCATTTT. It yields the protein CASSKRDSSAQPQHF.

This rearrangement joins TRBV19 to TRBJ2-3; the D gene is possibly TRBD2 (7 bases). This CDR3 has 14 amino acids. Trimming shortened V by 6 bases and J by 6 bases, and 16 bases separated the two germline ends. The V gene's germline CDR1 is LNHDA and CDR2 SQIVND (reference sequence). The CDR3 DNA reads as TGTGCCAGTAGCCCGGAGGGGGGGGCGGATACGCAGTATTTT. The encoded protein is CASSPEGGADTQYF.

The chain employs TRBV18 and TRBJ2-3; D is perhaps TRBD1 (5 bases). The CDR3 is 15 amino acids. V lost 2 bases, J lost 0 bases, and 9 bases lay in between. Germline values: CDR1 KGHSH, CDR2 LQKENI. In DNA form, the CDR3 reads TGTGCCAGCTCACCAGATCAGGGTAGCACAGATACGCAGTATTTT. It codes for CASSPDQGSTDTQYF.

The chain couples TRBV12-3 or TRBV12-4 to TRBJ1-2; D is unclear. The V and J ends lost 5 bases and 1 base respectively, with 8 bases between them. The CDR3 is 13 amino acids. In nucleotides, the CDR3 is TGTGCCAGCAGTCCCCGATATAACTATGGCTACACCTTC. Its translation: CASSPRYNYGYTF.

This chain links TRBV3-1 (or the pseudogene TRBV3-2) with TRBJ2-7; D uncertain. Looked up from germline, CDR1 is LGHDT and CDR2 is YNNKEL (reference sequence). Deletions cut 1 base from V and 2 bases from J, with 6 bases between. The CDR3 covers 13 residues. Here the CDR3 DNA reads TGTGCCAGCAGCCAAGGACACACCTACGAGCAGTACGTC. This gives the protein CASSQGHTYEQYV.

This chain uses TRBV6-5 with TRBJ1-1; 9 nucleotides line up with TRBD1. Trimming took 3 bases from V and 3 from J; bases not matched to a gene: 5. This CDR3 contains 15 residues. Germline assignment: CDR1 MNHEY and CDR2 SVGAGI. CDR3 bases: TGTGCCAGCAGTTATTCCGGACAGGGGTACACTGAAGCTTTCTTT. It yields the protein CASSYSGQGYTEAFF.

The chain uses TRBV10-3 and TRBJ2-1, with 7 bases identical to TRBD2. J gave up 0 bases and V 7 bases, and 12 bases lay outside the gene matches. Germline V gives CDR1 ENHRY, CDR2 SYGVKD. The CDR3 has 17 amino acids. The CDR3 region is CAITPGAGFSSYNEQFF. CDR3 DNA: TGTGCCATCACCCCAGGAGCGGGGTTTAGCTCCTACAATGAGCAGTTCTTC.

The rearrangement joins TRBV20-1 to TRBJ2-3; D is unresolved. CDR1 is DFQATT, CDR2 SNEGSKA, per germline (reference sequence). V shed 3 bases and J shed 0 bases, with 10 bases lying between them. This CDR3 comprises 14 residues. This CDR3 is CSASYSYSTDTQYF. CDR3 nucleotides: TGCAGTGCTAGTTACAGTTATAGCACAGATACGCAGTATTTT.

The rearrangement links TRBV12-5 to TRBJ2-2; D is uncertain. CDR3 size: 13 residues. With 1 base removed from V and 3 bases from J, the gap between germline ends came to 3 bases. Per germline, CDR1 LGHNT and CDR2 FRNRAP. CDR3 protein: CASGLGYTGELFF. CDR3 in DNA: TGTGCTAGTGGTTTGGGTTACACCGGGGAGCTGTTTTTT.

This clone was counted a few times. This chain connects TRBV2 to TRBJ2-1; TRBD1 matches at 9 bases. Germline V lookup: CDR1 SNHLY, CDR2 FYNNEI. V was pared by 5 bases and J by 7 bases, with 3 bases of the junction left unmatched. The CDR3 covers 13 residues. The CDR3 reads CASSLQGANEQFF. CDR3 DNA sequence: TGTGCCAGCAGTCTACAGGGGGCGAATGAGCAGTTCTTC. Complete variable domain (other parts from reference TRBV2 and TRBJ2-1): EPEVTQTPSHQVTQMGQEVILRCVPISNHLYFYWYRQILGQKVEFLVSFYNNEISEKSEIFDDQFSVERPDGSNFTLKIRSTKLEDSAMYFCASSLQGANEQFFGPGTRLTVL.